This is a list of T cell receptor beta chains from one sample in a study of T-cell memory formation after mild COVID-19. TCRdb passed the 5' RACE reads through MiXCR, listing each CDR3 protein once. The sample lists about 290,000 distinct CDR3 sequences, around 15% seen once, with 22% in the top ten. The sequenced sample was PBMCs or a T cell subset sorted from them (not recorded which). The source is a man aged 18 to 29 who had mild COVID-19 (a few samples of this study predate the infection). Cell type and time point are not known. Each CDR3 is given with its conserved first and last residue. A D gene is named only where the DNA matches it firmly. Size is stated for part of the rows, as once, few or many counts, or as a class when the clone is expanded.

cdr3_length,j_call,v_call,d_call,clone_size,cdr3_aa,cdr3_nt
16,TRBJ2-1,TRBV5-6,NA,few,CASSLGGPGPSNEQFF,TGTGCCAGCAGCTTGGGCGGCCCGGGCCCTTCTAATGAGCAGTTCTTC
16,TRBJ2-4,TRBV6-2/TRBV6-3,TRBD1,few,CASSADRALAKNIQYF,TGTGCCAGCAGTGCGGACAGGGCTTTAGCCAAAAACATTCAGTACTTC
12,TRBJ1-1,TRBV25-1,TRBD1,few,CASLDPGQEAFF,TGTGCCAGCTTGGACCCGGGACAGGAGGCTTTCTTT
14,TRBJ1-4,TRBV7-2,NA,NA,CASSLDNWEEKLFF,TGTGCCAGCAGCCTGGACAACTGGGAGGAAAAACTGTTTTTT
15,TRBJ1-1,TRBV15,NA,NA,CATSRDMQVNTEAFF,TGTGCCACCAGCAGAGATATGCAAGTGAACACTGAAGCTTTCTTT
13,TRBJ2-5,TRBV11-2,NA,few,CASSIDRQETQYF,TGTGCCAGCAGCATAGACAGACAAGAGACCCAGTACTTC
15,TRBJ2-3,TRBV5-6,NA,NA,CASSLVGEWGDTQYF,TGTGCCAGCAGCTTGGTCGGGGAATGGGGAGATACGCAGTATTTT
11,TRBJ1-1,TRBV29-1,NA,NA,CSVVRGAEAFF,TGCAGCGTTGTCCGTGGAGCTGAAGCTTTCTTT
15,TRBJ2-5,TRBV5-1,NA,NA,CASSWNREWWETQYF,TGCGCCAGCAGCTGGAACAGGGAATGGTGGGAGACCCAGTACTTC
14,TRBJ2-7,TRBV5-1,NA,few,CASRLRRGFYEQYF,TGCGCCAGCCGATTGCGCAGGGGATTCTACGAGCAGTACTTC
16,TRBJ2-1,TRBV11-2,TRBD1,few,CASSLRARGLYNEQFF,TGTGCCAGCAGCTTAAGGGCTAGGGGGCTTTACAATGAGCAGTTCTTC
15,TRBJ1-1,TRBV4-3,NA,few,CASSPINSVRTEAFF,TGCGCCAGCAGCCCGATTAATTCGGTTCGGACTGAAGCTTTCTTT
15,TRBJ2-5,TRBV12-3/TRBV12-4,NA,NA,CASTNVLAIQETQYF,TGTGCCAGCACCAACGTCCTAGCGATCCAAGAGACCCAGTACTTC
13,TRBJ1-2,TRBV18,NA,NA,CASSPSGEYGYTF,TGTGCCAGCTCACCCTCGGGGGAGTATGGCTACACCTTC
16,TRBJ2-2,TRBV5-1,TRBD2,many,CASTPLAGGNTGELFF,TGCGCCAGCACCCCCCTAGCGGGGGGTAACACCGGGGAGCTGTTTTTT
16,TRBJ2-5,TRBV5-1,TRBD2,NA,CASSPRLAGGIKTQYF,TGCGCCAGCAGCCCCCGACTAGCGGGGGGGATAAAGACCCAGTACTTC
15,TRBJ2-1,TRBV4-3,TRBD2,many,CASSRGLAGNNEQFF,TGCGCCAGCAGCCGAGGACTAGCGGGGAACAATGAGCAGTTCTTC
14,TRBJ2-7,TRBV18,NA,few,CASTTGSDSYEQYF,TGTGCCAGCACTACGGGGTCGGACTCCTACGAGCAGTACTTC
13,TRBJ2-5,TRBV7-2,NA,many,CASSLANQETQYF,TGTGCCAGCAGCTTAGCGAACCAAGAGACCCAGTACTTC
15,TRBJ1-3,TRBV7-2,TRBD1,few,CASSLDRGLGNTIYF,TGTGCCAGCAGCTTAGACAGGGGGCTTGGAAACACCATATATTTT
13,TRBJ2-5,TRBV2,TRBD2,NA,CASSGLAGGAQYF,TGTGCCAGCAGTGGACTAGCGGGGGGGGCCCAGTACTTC
14,TRBJ2-3,TRBV10-3,NA,few,CAISLRGLTDTQYF,TGTGCCATCAGTCTCCGGGGTTTGACAGATACGCAGTATTTT
15,TRBJ2-5,TRBV7-3,NA,few,CASSLILGPQETQYF,TGTGCCAGCAGCTTAATCTTGGGTCCCCAAGAGACCCAGTACTTC
15,TRBJ2-5,TRBV6-5,NA,NA,CASSYVQRSKETQYF,TGTGCCAGCAGTTACGTCCAAAGAAGTAAAGAGACCCAGTACTTC
19,TRBJ1-1,TRBV4-1,TRBD1,NA,CASSQDLRMTGGYDTEAFF,TGCGCCAGCAGCCAAGATTTAAGGATGACAGGGGGCTATGACACTGAAGCTTTCTTT
12,TRBJ2-5,TRBV28,NA,NA,CASRHTGKVMYF,TGTGCCAGCAGACATACAGGGAAAGTTATGTACTTC
15,TRBJ2-2,TRBV7-6,TRBD1,NA,CASSQIQPGGGELFF,TGTGCCAGCAGCCAAATACAACCAGGGGGCGGGGAGCTGTTTTTT
16,TRBJ2-3,TRBV7-9,NA,few,CASSLITGGGTDTQYF,TGTGCCAGCAGCTTAATAACCGGCGGCGGCACAGATACGCAGTATTTT
15,TRBJ2-7,TRBV5-1,NA,NA,CASSFGQGGTYEQYF,TGCGCCAGCAGCTTCGGTCAGGGCGGGACCTACGAGCAGTACTTC
13,TRBJ2-7,TRBV7-2,NA,NA,CASSFAGAYEQYF,TGTGCCAGCAGCTTTGCGGGGGCTTACGAGCAGTACTTC
12,TRBJ2-5,TRBV18,NA,NA,CASSPPSETQYF,TGTGCCAGCTCACCACCCTCAGAGACCCAGTACTTC
14,TRBJ1-2,TRBV3-1,NA,NA,CASSQSHRTTGYTF,TGTGCCAGCAGCCAAAGCCACCGTACTACTGGCTACACCTTC
13,TRBJ2-5,TRBV29-1,NA,NA,CSVQSPGQETQYF,TGCAGCGTTCAATCCCCTGGGCAAGAGACCCAGTACTTC
15,TRBJ2-3,TRBV9,NA,many,CASSVGLGKTDTQYF,TGTGCCAGCAGCGTAGGTCTAGGAAAGACAGATACGCAGTATTTT
13,TRBJ2-1,TRBV7-2,NA,NA,CDSSLAFGTEQFF,TGTGACAGCAGCTTAGCTTTCGGGACAGAGCAGTTCTTC
13,TRBJ2-3,TRBV27,NA,few,CASSGGFADTQYF,TGTGCCAGCAGTGGGGGTTTTGCAGATACGCAGTATTTT
14,TRBJ2-2,TRBV4-1,NA,NA,CASSQDARTGELFF,TGCGCCAGCAGCCAAGATGCGCGAACCGGGGAGCTGTTTTTT
15,TRBJ1-1,TRBV6-2/TRBV6-3,TRBD1,NA,CASSHEQGDHTEAFF,TGTGCCAGCAGTCACGAACAGGGGGACCACACTGAAGCTTTCTTT
15,TRBJ2-1,TRBV7-2,NA,many,CASSPPGRSYNEQFF,TGTGCCAGCAGCCCCCCGGGTCGCTCCTACAATGAGCAGTTCTTC
14,TRBJ2-7,TRBV5-1,NA,NA,CASSLVVNSYEQYF,TGCGCCAGCAGCTTGGTGGTCAACTCCTACGAGCAGTACTTC
14,TRBJ2-5,TRBV4-3,NA,NA,CASSQAGGGETQYF,TGCGCCAGCAGCCAGGCAGGGGGGGGAGAGACCCAGTACTTC
14,TRBJ1-6,TRBV3-1,TRBD1,NA,CASKDRGYNSPLHF,TGTGCCAGCAAGGACAGGGGCTATAATTCACCCCTCCACTTT
16,TRBJ2-3,TRBV5-1,TRBD2,few,CASSSYLAGEENTQYF,TGCGCCAGCAGCTCCTATCTAGCGGGGGAGGAGAATACGCAGTATTTT
14,TRBJ2-2,TRBV6-5,NA,few,CASKRVGDTGELFF,TGTGCCAGCAAGAGGGTGGGCGACACCGGGGAGCTGTTTTTT
14,TRBJ1-2,TRBV7-2,NA,many,CASSLTQGLGGYTF,TGTGCCAGCAGCTTAACCCAGGGGCTGGGTGGCTACACCTTC
16,TRBJ2-5,TRBV7-3,TRBD1,few,CASSPPGQGNQETQYF,TGTGCCAGCAGCCCCCCGGGACAGGGGAACCAAGAGACCCAGTACTTC
13,TRBJ2-3,TRBV24-1,NA,NA,CATSDWRTDTQYF,TGTGCCACCAGTGATTGGCGCACAGATACGCAGTATTTT
16,TRBJ2-3,TRBV4-3,NA,NA,CASSQKGVLSTDTQYF,TGCGCCAGCAGCCAGAAAGGGGTCCTCAGCACAGATACGCAGTATTTT
16,TRBJ2-6,TRBV4-2,NA,many,CASSQHTGTGANVLTF,TGTGCCAGCAGCCAACACACAGGGACCGGGGCCAACGTCCTGACTTTC
16,TRBJ2-2,TRBV4-1,TRBD1,few,CASSLGQGARAGELFF,TGCGCCAGCAGCCTAGGACAGGGGGCAAGGGCCGGGGAGCTGTTTTTT
18,TRBJ1-1,TRBV4-3,NA,few,CASSQDATRGEATPEAFF,TGCGCCAGCAGCCAAGATGCGACCCGGGGCGAGGCGACTCCTGAAGCTTTCTTT
16,TRBJ1-6,TRBV7-2,TRBD1,NA,CASSLGGTGDLSPLHF,TGTGCCAGCAGCTTAGGCGGGACAGGGGATCTCTCACCCCTCCACTTT